A few counts support the clone carrying this T cell receptor beta chain. Assignments of participants to cohorts depended upon their own reported clinical history. The source of the sample is a study of blood T cell repertoires in COVID-19. Study-level background: Sites across the United States, Italy and Spain contributed samples from acute and convalescent COVID-19. PBMCs, B-cell-depleted T cells, or T cells were the source of the cDNA or gDNA that made up the material.

In the study's own analysis: Scientists estimated how many nucleated cells there were by amplifying reference gene primers. Assay used: immunoSEQ multiplex PCR; TCRdb lists only in-frame clones, some missing. D and trimming were read from the DNA, whereas the V and J calls and clone size are those reported in that table. The sample yields over 100,000 clones, less than 90% seen once. The germline V gene encodes CDR1 SGHVS and CDR2 FQNEAQ. The CDR3 runs to 17 residues. Trimming took 1 base from V and 0 from J, leaving 15 bases between them. The material sequenced was PBMCs or T cells enriched from blood (not recorded which). This receptor was obtained from a woman aged 25 to 45 who had recovered from COVID-19. The chain joins TRBV7-8 to TRBJ1-2; D not resolved. The CDR3 nucleotides read TGTGCCAGCAGCTTAGTCTTCCGGCAGACTTCTAACTATGGCTACACCTTC. Translation: CASSLVFRQTSNYGYTF.